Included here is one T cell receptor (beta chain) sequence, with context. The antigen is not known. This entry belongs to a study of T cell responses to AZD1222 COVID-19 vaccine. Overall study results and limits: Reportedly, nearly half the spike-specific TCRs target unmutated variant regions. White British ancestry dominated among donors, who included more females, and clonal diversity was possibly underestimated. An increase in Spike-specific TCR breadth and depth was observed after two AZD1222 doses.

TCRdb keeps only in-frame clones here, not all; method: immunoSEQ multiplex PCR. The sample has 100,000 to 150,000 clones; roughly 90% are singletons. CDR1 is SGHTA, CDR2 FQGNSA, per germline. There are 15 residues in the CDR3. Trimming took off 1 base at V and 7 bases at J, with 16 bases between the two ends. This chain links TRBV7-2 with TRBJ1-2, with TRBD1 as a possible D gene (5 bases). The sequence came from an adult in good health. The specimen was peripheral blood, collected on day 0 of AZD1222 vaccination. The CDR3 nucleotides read TGTGCCAGCAGCTTAGATAGGGACCTGACGGTTGGCTACACCTTC. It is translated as CASSLDRDLTVGYTF.